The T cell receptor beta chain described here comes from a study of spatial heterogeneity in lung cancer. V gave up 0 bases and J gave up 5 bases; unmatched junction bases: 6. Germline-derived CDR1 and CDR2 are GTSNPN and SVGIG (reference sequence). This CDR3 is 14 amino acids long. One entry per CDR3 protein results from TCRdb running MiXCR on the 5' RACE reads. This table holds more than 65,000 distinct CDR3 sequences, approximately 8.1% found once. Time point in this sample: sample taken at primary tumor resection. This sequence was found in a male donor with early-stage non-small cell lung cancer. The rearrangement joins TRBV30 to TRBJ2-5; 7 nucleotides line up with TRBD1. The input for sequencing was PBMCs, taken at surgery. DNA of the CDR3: TGTGCCTGGAGTGTAAGGGGGCAGAGGGAGACCCAGTACTTC. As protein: CAWSVRGQRETQYF.